The rows below give T cell receptor beta chains drawn from one sample of a study of cytomegalovirus exposure and HLA in healthy donors. Sequenced by immunoSEQ multiplex PCR; TCRdb stores in-frame clones only, minus some. Of some 140,000 clones listed, almost 85% are singletons. Sample: PBMCs. Receptors were obtained from a woman in her thirties in good health and CMV-seronegative. The CDR3 runs from the conserved cysteine through the conserved F or W. The D gene is left open where the match is weak. Only some rows state a clone size, as once, few, many or a class for expanded clones.

>.|TRBJ1-1|.|TRBV18
TGTGCCAGCTCGTCCCAAATCAACACTGAAGCTTTCTTT
CASSSQINTEAFF
>.|TRBJ1-2|few|TRBV7-9
TGTGCCAGCAGCTTAAACAGGCATGGCTACACCTTC
CASSLNRHGYTF
>.|TRBJ2-7|.|TRBV6-1
TGTGCCAGCAGTGAGCAGGGGAGGGGAACCTACGAGCAGTACTTC
CASSEQGRGTYEQYF
>.|TRBJ2-7|.|TRBV9
TGTGCCAGCAGCGTAAACGGCAGGAACGAGCAGTACTTC
CASSVNGRNEQYF
>.|TRBJ2-5|.|TRBV7-9
TGTGCCACCGTCCGGGACAACCAAGAGACCCAGTACTTC
CATVRDNQETQYF
>TRBD1|TRBJ2-3|.|TRBV11-1
TGTGCCGCAGGGGGCATTAACACAGATACGCAGTATTTT
CAAGGINTDTQYF
>.|TRBJ1-5|.|TRBV9
TGTGCCAGCAGCCTAGGGGACATTAGCAATCAGCCCCAGCATTTT
CASSLGDISNQPQHF
>.|TRBJ2-7|.|TRBV18
TGTGCCAGCTCACCACCGTCCAGGCTCCACGAGCAGTACTTC
CASSPPSRLHEQYF
>TRBD2|TRBJ2-1|once|TRBV7-7
TGTGCCAGCAGCCTCGGACTAGCGGGGCCTTACAATGAGCAGTTCTTC
CASSLGLAGPYNEQFF
>.|TRBJ1-1|.|TRBV29-1
TGCAGCGCAAGACTGAAGAACGGGGCTGAAGCTTTCTTT
CSARLKNGAEAFF
>TRBD2|TRBJ2-5|.|TRBV4-2
TGTGCCAGCAGCCAAGGTTGGGCTAGCGGGATAGAGACCCAGTACTTC
CASSQGWASGIETQYF
>TRBD1|TRBJ1-1|.|TRBV2
TGTGCCAGCAGTACCCCAGGGGGCAGCGCTGAAGCTTTCTTT
CASSTPGGSAEAFF
>TRBD2|TRBJ2-5|.|TRBV18
TGTGCCAGCTCACCACTCCGGGGGGGATTTGAGACCCAGTACTTC
CASSPLRGGFETQYF
>TRBD1|TRBJ1-5|.|TRBV6-6
TGTGCCAGCAGTTACTCTCGGGACAGGGGGGATGATTTT
CASSYSRDRGDDF
>TRBD1|TRBJ1-1|.|TRBV28
TGTGCCAGCAGGCGACAGGGTGGGACTGAAGCTTTCTTT
CASRRQGGTEAFF
>TRBD2|TRBJ2-1|.|TRBV15
TGTGCCACCAGCAGAGGGCTAGCGGGGGGCCACAGTAATTACAATGAGCAGTTCTTC
CATSRGLAGGHSNYNEQFF
>TRBD2|TRBJ2-3|.|TRBV7-2
TGTGCCAGCAGCTTACGCCTGACTAGCGGGGCGAGCACAGATACGCAGTATTTT
CASSLRLTSGASTDTQYF
>.|TRBJ1-3|once|TRBV5-6
TGTGCCAGCAGCTTGGGGACAGCCAACGCTGGAAACACCATATATTTT
CASSLGTANAGNTIYF
>.|TRBJ2-3|.|TRBV5-1
TGCGCCAGCAGGCCGGAGGGCTTTGTAGCAGATACGCAGTATTTT
CASRPEGFVADTQYF
>.|TRBJ2-7|.|TRBV5-6
TGTGCCAGCAGCCCCCGGACTGATAACTACGAGCAGTACTTC
CASSPRTDNYEQYF
>TRBD1|TRBJ1-6|few|TRBV5-6
TGTGCCAGCAGCCCCCCGGGACAGGGTCGTTCACCCCTCCACTTT
CASSPPGQGRSPLHF
>TRBD2|TRBJ2-7|.|TRBV7-2
TGTGCCAGCAGCTTCGGGAGCGGGGACTACGAGCAGTACTTC
CASSFGSGDYEQYF
>.|TRBJ2-1|once|TRBV7-2
TGTGCCAGCAGCTTACTAGCATCCTACAATGAGCAGTTCTTC
CASSLLASYNEQFF
>.|TRBJ2-2|once|TRBV10-2
TGCGCCAGCAAGGGGCGGACAGACACTGGGGAGCTGTTTTTT
CASKGRTDTGELFF
>TRBD2|TRBJ2-3|.|TRBV6-5
TGTGCCAGCAGGCCCACGGGGGGGCCAGATACGCAGTATTTT
CASRPTGGPDTQYF
>TRBD1|TRBJ1-2|.|TRBV10-3
TGTGCCATCAGTGAGTCAGGGGGCGCCGCCTATGGCTACACCTTC
CAISESGGAAYGYTF
>TRBD1|TRBJ1-4|once|TRBV4-1
TGCGCCAGCAGACGCCAGGGGGCTAATGAAAAACTGTTTTTT
CASRRQGANEKLFF
>TRBD1|TRBJ2-3|.|TRBV5-1
TGCGCCAGCAGCCAAACAGGGGGTGGAACCGTGGGGCAGTATTTT
CASSQTGGGTVGQYF
>TRBD1|TRBJ1-3|.|TRBV28
TGTGCCAGCAGCTCGGGACAGGGAGGAAACACCATATATTTT
CASSSGQGGNTIYF
>.|TRBJ2-1|.|TRBV28
TGTGCCAGCAGAGTTGGGGCAGGCTACAATGAGCAGTTCTTC
CASRVGAGYNEQFF
>TRBD1|TRBJ1-5|few|TRBV6-1
TGTGCCAGCAGGGAGACAGGGGGCCAGCCCCAGCATTTT
CASRETGGQPQHF
>TRBD1|TRBJ2-5|few|TRBV5-1
TGCGCCAGCAGCTTGGCCGCGACAGGGGGCCGAGAGACCCAGTACTTC
CASSLAATGGRETQYF